Below are 19 T cell receptor beta chains sequenced from a single sample in a study of T cells in Graves' hyperthyroidism and ophthalmopathy. The investigators amplified TCR beta CDR3 regions from RNA transcripts. TCR CDR3 underwent first-round RT-PCR with the HTBI primer set. TCRdb re-called the multiplex PCR reads with MiXCR, one entry per CDR3 protein. The repertoire has around 620,000 distinct CDR3 sequences, about half of them found once; the top ten carry about 20%. Input material: peripheral blood or thyroid tissue (not recorded which). The receptor set was obtained from an adult woman with Graves' disease, either hyperthyroidism or ophthalmopathy (not recorded which).

Notes on this clonotype: One base away lies a much larger clone, so this may be a sequencing read error. The chain uses TRBV12-3 or TRBV12-4 and TRBJ1-5, with TRBD1 matching 9 bases. The CDR3 contains 14 residues. The CDR3 nucleotides read TGTGCCAGCAGTCACGGGACAGGGAATCGGCCCCAGCATTTT. This encodes CASSHGTGNRPQHF.

A note on this clonotype: The germline gene is not matched at one end of the junction; a read error may be the cause. This rearrangement joins TRBV25-1 to TRBJ1-6; the match to TRBD1 covers 8 bases. The CDR3 is 16 amino acids. Germline V CDR1 and CDR2: MGHDK, SYGVNS. CDR3 in DNA: TGTGCCTGCAGTCCAAGGACAGGGATCAACGGATCACCCCTCCACTTT. Translating gives CACSPRTGINGSPLHF.

The chain uses TRBV29-1 and TRBJ2-5, with 9 bases that match TRBD1. The CDR3 has 16 amino acids. V was clipped by 5 bases and J by 4 bases; unmatched bases: 14. Per the germline V gene, CDR1 is SQVTM and CDR2 is ANQGSEA. Here the CDR3 reads CSVFGTGIGARETQYF. The CDR3 DNA reads TGCAGCGTTTTTGGGACAGGGATTGGGGCACGAGAGACCCAGTACTTC.

This clonotype was counted ten times or more. This sequence joins TRBV12-3 or TRBV12-4 and TRBJ1-1; D is unclear. This CDR3 spans 13 amino acids. V shed 3 bases and J shed 0 bases, with 5 bases lying between them. This chain's CDR3 is CASSFLMNTEAFF. The CDR3 bases are TGTGCCAGCAGTTTTCTCATGAACACTGAAGCTTTCTTT.

The rearrangement uses TRBV20-1 and TRBJ2-5; D not resolved. CDR1 is DFQATT and CDR2 is SNEGSKA in the germline V gene (reference sequence). V lost 1 base and J 5 bases, leaving 8 bases between the germline ends. The CDR3 is 12 amino acids. This CDR3 is CSARGVLETQYF. CDR3 in DNA: TGCAGTGCTAGAGGGGTTCTCGAGACCCAGTACTTC.

The chain uses TRBV20-1 and TRBJ1-4, with 7 nucleotides matching TRBD1. The CDR3 consists of 14 residues. V dropped 4 bases and J dropped 3; count of bases not matched to a gene: 5. Germline assignment: CDR1 DFQATT and CDR2 SNEGSKA (reference sequence). DNA of the CDR3: TGCAGTGCTACGACAGGGAGTGCTAATGAAAAACTGTTTTTT. Protein: CSATTGSANEKLFF.

CDR3 sequence (DNA): TGCAGTTGGAACGGCAATCAGCCCCAGCATTTT. It encodes CSWNGNQPQHF. The chain recombines TRBV20-1 with TRBJ1-5; the D is unclear. This CDR3 contains 11 residues. V was cut by 8 bases and J by 2 bases, with 7 bases left in between. Per the germline V gene, CDR1 is DFQATT and CDR2 is SNEGSKA (reference sequence).

This clonotype showed up many times. V is TRBV5-1 and J is TRBJ2-5; D tentatively reads TRBD1 or TRBD2 (5 bases each). The CDR3 is 15 amino acids. V shed 0 bases and J shed 5 bases, with 14 bases lying between them. Germline V lookup: CDR1 SGHRS, CDR2 YFSETQ. The CDR3 is CASSLVRRGGETQYF. Written as DNA, the CDR3 is TGCGCCAGCAGCTTGGTCCGACGTGGGGGTGAGACCCAGTACTTC.

With respect to this clonotype: One end of the junction is discordant with germline, which a read error may explain. J is TRBJ1-2 and V is TRBV6-6; D perhaps matches TRBD1 (6 bases). Germline V gene lookup returns CDR1 MNHNY and CDR2 SVGAGI (reference sequence). CDR3 length: 13 amino acids. As DNA, the CDR3 is TGTGCCGGCAGACCCCGACAGGAGACTGGCTTCACCTTC. It yields the protein CAGRPRQETGFTF.

The chain carries TRBV10-3 and TRBJ2-6, with TRBD1 identical over 7 bases. Germline lookup yields CDR1 ENHRY and CDR2 SYGVKD. The CDR3 runs to 15 residues. J gave up 2 bases and V 6 bases, and 4 bases lay outside the gene matches. The CDR3 nucleotides are TGTGCCATCAGCAGACAGGGTACTGGGGCCAACGTCCTGACTTTC. Amino acid sequence: CAISRQGTGANVLTF.

This clonotype was seen only a few times. The chain carries TRBV5-4 and TRBJ1-4, with 9 bases identical to TRBD1. J was trimmed by 16 bases and V by 5 bases; bases with no gene match: 6. Germline-derived CDR1 and CDR2 are SGHNT and YYREEE (reference sequence). This CDR3 has 11 residues. The CDR3 spells CASRQGATTFF. The CDR3 nucleotides read TGTGCCAGCAGACAGGGGGCTACAACGTTTTTT. The full variable domain, in which reference TRBV5-4 and TRBJ1-4 provide the parts outside the CDR3, is ETGVTQSPTHLIKTRGQQVTLRCSSQSGHNTVSWYQQALGQGPQFIFQYYREEENGRGNFPPRFSGLQFPNYSSELNVNALELDDSALYLCASRQGATTFFGSGTQLSVL.

Points on this clonotype: Compared with germline, one end of the junction differs, possibly owing to a read error. This rearrangement joins TRBV4-1 to TRBJ1-2; 7 nucleotides agree with TRBD1. CDR3 size: 15 residues. Germline assignment: CDR1 MGHRA and CDR2 YSYEKL. CDR3 in DNA: TGTGCCAGCAGCCAGCTGACCGGGACAGACTCTGGCTACACCTTC. Its protein product is CASSQLTGTDSGYTF.

This clonotype was detected a few times. A much bigger clone sits one base away, suggesting this may be a read error. V and J are TRBV6-6 and TRBJ2-7, with D tentatively TRBD1 or TRBD2 (5 bases each). The CDR3 has 11 residues. V was shortened by 7 bases and J by 5 bases, with 9 bases between the two germline ends. The germline V gene encodes CDR1 MNHNY and CDR2 SVGAGI (reference sequence). The DNA for the CDR3 is TGTGCCAGCACAGGGAGCCACGAGCAGTACTTC. Encoded protein: CASTGSHEQYF.

This clonotype has at least ten counts. The chain is built from TRBV12-3 or TRBV12-4 and TRBJ1-1, with D unclear. With 6 bases removed from V and 1 base from J, the gap between germline ends came to 9 bases. CDR3 length: 13 residues. The CDR3 protein is CASSFNGNTEAFF. In DNA form, the CDR3 reads TGTGCCAGCAGCTTTAACGGGAACACTGAAGCTTTCTTT.

This chain uses TRBV7-8 with TRBJ1-2; D may be TRBD1 (6 bases). Trimming stripped 1 base from V and 12 bases from J, with 21 bases between. CDR3 length equals 15 residues. Germline V gene data show CDR1 as SGHVS and CDR2 as FQNEAQ. The CDR3 DNA follows: TGTGCCAGCAGCTTAGATCCAGGACAGTACTCTGGAAACACCTTC. Its translation: CASSLDPGQYSGNTF.

J is TRBJ2-5 and V is TRBV10-3, with D perhaps TRBD1 or TRBD2 (7 bases each). The CDR3 covers 14 residues. Deletions cut 10 bases from V and 5 bases from J, with 20 bases between. Germline loops: CDR1 ENHRY, CDR2 SYGVKD. CDR3 in DNA: TGTGCCACCCAGGGGGGGGGGATGATGGAGACCCAGTACTTC. This codes for CATQGGGMMETQYF.

This sequence joins TRBV24-1 and TRBJ1-2; TRBD1 agrees at 7 bases. The CDR3 loop spans 14 amino acids. Germline values: CDR1 KGHDR, CDR2 SFDVKD. The V and J ends lost 4 bases and 8 bases, in that order; junction bases with no gene match: 9. In nucleotides, the CDR3 is TGTGCCACCAGTGAGCCATACAGGGGACGAGGCTACACCTTC. Encoded protein: CATSEPYRGRGYTF.

J is TRBJ1-1 and V is TRBV2, with unresolved D. The CDR3 covers 11 residues. V was pared by 4 bases and J by 6 bases, with 6 bases between. CDR1 is SNHLY, CDR2 FYNNEI, per germline. The CDR3 DNA sequence: TGTGCCAGCAGTGTTGAACCTGAAGCTTTCTTT. Translated: CASSVEPEAFF.

This chain uses TRBV6-5 with TRBJ1-3; 7 bases are a match to TRBD1. V shed 2 bases, J shed 0 bases, and the junction held 4 bases outside the gene matches. This CDR3 region has 16 residues. Germline V lookup: CDR1 MNHEY, CDR2 SVGAGI. This CDR3 reads CASSYDRAYSGNTIYF. In DNA form, the CDR3 reads TGTGCCAGCAGTTACGACAGGGCTTACTCTGGAAACACCATATATTTT.